These T cell receptor beta chains were read from a single sample in a study of T cells after yellow fever vaccination. Using its own MiXCR run on the 5' RACE reads, TCRdb lists one record per CDR3 protein. The data contain roughly 350,000 distinct CDR3 sequences, roughly 4% of them singletons. The specimen was PBMCs, collected 5 days after the yellow fever booster vaccination. The receptors originated from a man younger than 30 who received the YFV17D yellow fever vaccine. CDR3s include the opening cysteine and the closing phenylalanine or tryptophan.

TRBJ2-1 | TRBV29-1 | CSAQTGSYNEQFF
TRBJ2-5 | TRBV12-3/TRBV12-4 | CASSAVVGSQETQYF
TRBJ1-2 | TRBV5-6 | CASNPGGGNYGYTF
TRBJ1-5 | TRBV4-3 | CASSQENSNQPQHF
TRBJ2-3 | TRBV5-1 | CASSPPTGGSTDTQYF
TRBJ2-6 | TRBV10-3 | CAISAPSGAGANVLTF
TRBJ1-1 | TRBV7-3 | CASSLGGGGMNTEAFF
TRBJ1-5 | TRBV7-2 | CASSPGQGRGSNQPQHF
TRBJ2-3 | TRBV6-1 | CANRDRVTDTQYF
TRBJ1-6 | TRBV2 | CASSERQGWNSPLHF
TRBJ1-2 | TRBV2 | CASSEGTGVGYTF
TRBJ2-5 | TRBV12-3/TRBV12-4 | CASSFAAQETQYF
TRBJ2-1 | TRBV5-4 | CASSLSGQGTNEQFF
TRBJ1-6 | TRBV29-1 | CSVTTGDPSSYNSPLHF
TRBJ2-3 | TRBV6-6 | CASHRERGGSDTQYF
TRBJ1-2 | TRBV19 | CASSSYGYTF
TRBJ2-2 | TRBV5-1 | CASSSAGPGELFF
TRBJ2-1 | TRBV6-4 | CASRPGTGDYNEQFF
TRBJ2-5 | TRBV7-2 | CASSFPGSETQYF
TRBJ2-1 | TRBV5-1 | CASSPGGGDNEQFF
TRBJ2-1 | TRBV4-1 | CASSQGGSGGYNEQFF
TRBJ2-2 | TRBV13 | CASSLFWVPGELFF
TRBJ1-5 | TRBV12-3/TRBV12-4 | CASGKGGRGNQPQHF
TRBJ2-2 | TRBV12-3/TRBV12-4 | CASSSSYTGELFF